One T cell receptor (beta chain) is described in this entry. This sample was included in a study of CD8 T cells in Susac syndrome. Random hexamers primed reverse transcription of 0.5 to 1 ug RNA. TCRdb used MiXCR to reprocess the immunoSEQ multiplex PCR reads, holding one entry per CDR3 protein. The data hold around 50,000 distinct CDR3 sequences, with more than 85% observed a single time. This TCR came from a human donor in good health. Sequencing was carried out using CD8+ T cells from PBMCs.

The DNA for the CDR3 is TGTGCCACCAGCAGAGTTGGGATAGGCCAGAGGAACTACGAGCAGTACTTC. It yields the protein CATSRVGIGQRNYEQYF. The chain employs TRBV15 and TRBJ2-7; no clear D gene. The length of the CDR3 is 17 residues. Trimming cost V 1 base and J 3 bases, with 19 bases left between them. Germline CDR1 reads LNHNV; CDR2 reads YYDKDF (reference sequence).